A single sample is the source of the 21 T cell receptor beta chains below, sequenced in a study of T cells in tuberculosis. TCRdb's table, derived via immunoSEQ multiplex PCR, lists solely in-frame clones and lacks some. The data show 70,000 to 95,000 clones, approximately 90% seen once. Sorting used thawed, overnight-rested PBMC stained with anti-CD3, a viability dye and GMM-loaded CD1B tetramer. CD1B tetramers were loaded with Rhodococcus equi-derived C32 glucose monomycolate. Sequenced material: CD1b-GMM tetramer-negative cells sorted from PBMCs. These receptors all stem from an adult woman with latent tuberculosis.

DNA of the CDR3: TGTGCCAGCAGTGAAATAGAGGGGGTCACTGAAGCTTTCTTT. It is translated as CASSEIEGVTEAFF. The chain combines TRBV6-1 with TRBJ1-1, with D perhaps TRBD1 (6 bases). V dropped 2 bases and J dropped 4 bases, with 11 bases sitting between them. The CDR3 spans 14 residues. The V gene's germline CDR1 is MNHNS and CDR2 SASEGT.

Comment on this clone: A junction boundary mismatches the germline segment, possibly from a read error. This same CDR3 is encoded by further DNA sequences in the sample. The chain joins TRBV5-1 to TRBJ1-6; 7 nucleotides align to TRBD1. The CDR3 length is 16 residues. Germline CDR1 SGHRS, CDR2 YFSETQ. CDR3 loop: CASSSTGLSRNSPLHF. Written as DNA, the CDR3 is TGCGCCAGCAGCTCGACAGGGCTTTCCCGTAATTCGCCCCTCCACTTT.

The CDR3 DNA reads as TGTGCCAGCAGCTCAACAGGGAACTATGGCTACACCTTC. This codes for CASSSTGNYGYTF. This chain uses TRBV7-2 with TRBJ1-2; D perhaps matches TRBD1 (6 bases). This CDR3 has 13 amino acids. The germline gives CDR1 SGHTA, CDR2 FQGNSA. Trimming pared 4 bases from V and 2 bases from J, leaving 8 bases between.

This clone was counted between two and nine times. The rearrangement links TRBV15 to TRBJ1-4; tentative D call: TRBD1 (5 bases). The CDR3 is 15 amino acids. CDR1 LNHNV and CDR2 YYDKDF come from the germline V gene (reference sequence). The germline V and J ends were trimmed by 1 base and 7 bases, with 13 bases remaining between them. The CDR3 here is CATSRGSGIIEKLFF. The CDR3 bases are TGTGCCACCAGCAGAGGGTCAGGGATCATTGAAAAACTGTTTTTT.

The chain employs TRBV2 and TRBJ2-3; 9 nucleotides agree with TRBD1. This CDR3 is built from 17 residues. CDR1 is SNHLY, CDR2 FYNNEI, per germline. With 6 bases clipped from V and 6 bases from J, the junction kept 16 bases outside the gene matches. The CDR3: CASRGQGSLPAWDTQYF. DNA of the CDR3: TGTGCCAGCAGGGGACAGGGATCGCTACCTGCGTGGGATACGCAGTATTTT.

The chain couples TRBV30 to TRBJ1-5, with D maybe TRBD1 (5 bases). CDR3 length: 15 amino acids. Germline CDR1 GTSNPN, CDR2 SVGIG (reference sequence). V dropped 0 bases and J dropped 2 bases, with 11 bases sitting between them. The chain's CDR3 is CAWSVDSRGNQPQHF. The CDR3 region has the DNA TGTGCCTGGAGTGTAGACAGTAGGGGCAATCAGCCCCAGCATTTT.

The chain's CDR3 is CASSFGTGGGNEQFF. As DNA, the CDR3 is TGTGCCAGTAGTTTCGGGACAGGGGGCGGGAATGAGCAGTTCTTC. V gene TRBV19 combines with J gene TRBJ2-1, with TRBD1 matching over 12 bases. The CDR3 extends over 15 amino acids. Germline V CDR1 and CDR2: LNHDA, SQIVND (reference sequence). Trimming cost V 5 bases and J 7 bases; bases outside gene matches: 6.

The chain carries TRBV5-1 and TRBJ2-1; 9 bases match TRBD1. The CDR3 runs 17 residues. CDR1 and CDR2 (germline): SGHRS, YFSETQ. V trimming: 0 bases; J trimming: 3 bases; junction bases outside the gene matches: 7. DNA of the CDR3: TGCGCCAGCAGCTTGGCCGCAACAGGGGGCATCTACAATGAGCAGTTCTTC. Its translation: CASSLAATGGIYNEQFF.

In DNA form, the CDR3 reads TGTGCCAGCAGCGTAGCGTCCCGGACAGAGGCTCGTGAGACTGAAGCTTTCTTT. Encoded protein: CASSVASRTEARETEAFF. This chain joins TRBV9 and TRBJ1-1, with a tentative D call TRBD1 (6 bases). CDR1 and CDR2 from the germline V gene are SGDLS and YYNGEE. The CDR3 runs to 18 residues. V lost 0 bases, J lost 5 bases, and 23 bases lay in between.

Here the CDR3 DNA reads TGCAGCGTTCTACCGGGACAGTCGACCACTGAAGCTTTCTTT. Protein sequence: CSVLPGQSTTEAFF. The chain links TRBV29-1 to TRBJ1-1; 7 bases agree with TRBD1. The CDR3 is 14 residues long. Germline CDR1 SQVTM, CDR2 ANQGSEA. Trimming at V came to 5 bases and at J to 4 bases, leaving 10 bases not matched to a gene.

This rearrangement joins TRBV9 to TRBJ2-1, with D possibly TRBD2 on 5 matching bases. The CDR3 has 14 amino acids. The germline V gene encodes CDR1 SGDLS and CDR2 YYNGEE. Trimming left V 3 bases short and J 7 bases short, with 14 bases between. The CDR3 loop is CASSGGLVGNEQFF. DNA of the CDR3: TGTGCCAGCAGCGGAGGACTCGTGGGTAATGAGCAGTTCTTC.

This sequence joins TRBV19 and TRBJ2-1; 10 bases line up with TRBD1. The CDR3 totals 15 residues. With V trimmed by 4 bases and J by 9 bases, 9 bases remained unmatched. From germline, CDR1 is LNHDA and CDR2 SQIVND (reference sequence). The CDR3 reads CASSTVDRGVIEQFF. As DNA, the CDR3 is TGTGCCAGTAGTACCGTGGACAGGGGGGTGATTGAGCAGTTCTTC.

The V and J genes are TRBV29-1 and TRBJ2-7, with D possibly TRBD2 on 6 matching bases. CDR1 and CDR2 (germline): SQVTM, ANQGSEA. The CDR3 sequence is 14 residues long. Trimming stripped 7 bases from V and 0 bases from J, with 16 bases between. The CDR3 here is CSASRGTLSYEQYF. CDR3 sequence (DNA): TGCAGCGCCTCCCGAGGGACTCTCTCCTACGAGCAGTACTTC.

The V and J genes are TRBV6-6 and TRBJ1-5, with 9 bases that match TRBD1. The CDR3 is made up of 15 amino acids. CDR1 is MNHNY and CDR2 is SVGAGI in the germline V gene (reference sequence). V was clipped by 6 bases and J by 7 bases; unmatched bases: 10. This CDR3 is CASRAGQGGRQPQHF. CDR3 sequence (DNA): TGTGCCAGCAGAGCGGGACAGGGAGGGAGACAGCCCCAGCATTTT.

The V and J genes are TRBV7-8 and TRBJ2-2; D not resolved. The CDR3 covers 17 residues. Trimming pared 1 base from V and 0 bases from J, leaving 12 bases between. Germline V gives CDR1 SGHVS, CDR2 FQNEAQ. The CDR3 nucleotides are TGTGCCAGCAGCTTAGGGCCCGGAACTACGAACACCGGGGAGCTGTTTTTT. Protein product: CASSLGPGTTNTGELFF.

The chain links TRBV6-4 to TRBJ1-1, with D possibly being TRBD1 (5 bases). Per germline, CDR1 MRHNA and CDR2 SNTAGT. Trimming cost V 2 bases and J 4 bases, with 11 bases left between them. CDR3 size: 14 residues. The DNA for the CDR3 is TGTGCCAGCAGTGACCGAGAAGGGGCCACTGAAGCTTTCTTT. Its translation is CASSDREGATEAFF.

The chain recombines TRBV2 with TRBJ1-1, with D uncertain. Trimming took off 7 bases at V and 11 bases at J, with 8 bases between the two ends. The CDR3 has 9 residues. Per the germline V gene, CDR1 is SNHLY and CDR2 is FYNNEI. The CDR3: CASTDVAFF. CDR3 DNA sequence: TGTGCCAGCACTGACGTCGCTTTCTTT. Based on the CDR3 plus reference TRBV2 and TRBJ1-1, the full variable domain is EPEVTQTPSHQVTQMGQEVILRCVPISNHLYFYWYRQILGQKVEFLVSFYNNEISEKSEIFDDQFSVERPDGSNFTLKIRSTKLEDSAMYFCASTDVAFFGQGTRLTVV.

The chain combines TRBV6-1 with TRBJ2-3; 10 bases agree with TRBD2. From germline, CDR1 is MNHNS and CDR2 SASEGT. The CDR3 spans 17 residues. V shed 3 bases and J 4 bases; nucleotides not matched to a gene: 10. The CDR3 sequence: CASSEGASGGYADTQYF. CDR3 nucleotide sequence: TGTGCCAGCAGTGAGGGGGCTAGCGGGGGTTACGCAGATACGCAGTATTTT.

The V and J genes are TRBV15 and TRBJ1-4; D is possibly TRBD1 (5 bases). Trimming stripped 1 base from V and 0 bases from J, with 9 bases between. The CDR3 is 16 amino acids. Germline loops: CDR1 LNHNV, CDR2 YYDKDF (reference sequence). The CDR3 DNA reads as TGTGCCACCAGCAGAGGAAGGGGTGCAACTAATGAAAAACTGTTTTTT. Translated, it gives CATSRGRGATNEKLFF.

Turning to this clone: Other DNA sequences from this sample encode an identical CDR3 as well. V usage is TRBV5-6 and J usage is TRBJ1-3, with D perhaps matching TRBD1 (5 bases). Trimming stripped 2 bases from V and 0 bases from J, with 9 bases between. The CDR3 has 15 amino acids. Germline-derived CDR1 and CDR2 are SGHDT and YYEEEE. The CDR3 loop reads CASSFGGTSGNTIYF. The CDR3 DNA follows: TGTGCCAGCAGCTTTGGGGGGACCTCTGGAAACACCATATATTTT.

In DNA form, the CDR3 reads TGCAGCGCTCGGGGCGGACTAGCGGGGGGAGCGAACACCGGGGAGCTGTTTTTT. Encoded protein: CSARGGLAGGANTGELFF. This chain joins TRBV29-1 and TRBJ2-2, with 14 bases aligning to TRBD2. The CDR3 spans 18 residues. V lost 7 bases, J lost 0 bases, and 10 bases stayed unmatched. CDR1 and CDR2 (germline): SQVTM, ANQGSEA.